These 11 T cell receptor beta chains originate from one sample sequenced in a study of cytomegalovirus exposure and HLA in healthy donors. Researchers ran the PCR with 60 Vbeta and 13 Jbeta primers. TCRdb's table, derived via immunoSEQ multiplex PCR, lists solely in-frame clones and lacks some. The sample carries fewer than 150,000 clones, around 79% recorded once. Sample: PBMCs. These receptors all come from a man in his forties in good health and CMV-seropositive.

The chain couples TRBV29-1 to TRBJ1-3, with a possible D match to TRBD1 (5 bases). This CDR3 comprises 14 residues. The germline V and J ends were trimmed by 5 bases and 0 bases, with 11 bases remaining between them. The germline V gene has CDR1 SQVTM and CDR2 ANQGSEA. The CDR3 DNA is TGCAGCGTTAGACAGAGCAACTCTGGAAACACCATATATTTT. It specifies CSVRQSNSGNTIYF.

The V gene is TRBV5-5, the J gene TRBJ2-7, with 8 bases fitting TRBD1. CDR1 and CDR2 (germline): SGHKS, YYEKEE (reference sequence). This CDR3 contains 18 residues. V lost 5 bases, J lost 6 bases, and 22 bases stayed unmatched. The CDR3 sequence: CASSHDRGRFLSGGEQYF. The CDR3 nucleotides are TGTGCCAGCAGTCATGACAGGGGTAGGTTCCTCTCTGGGGGCGAGCAGTACTTC.

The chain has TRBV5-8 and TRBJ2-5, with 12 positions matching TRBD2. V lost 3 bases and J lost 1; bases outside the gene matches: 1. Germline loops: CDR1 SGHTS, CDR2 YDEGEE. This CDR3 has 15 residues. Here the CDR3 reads CASSSSGRVQETQYF. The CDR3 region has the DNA TGTGCCAGCAGCTCTAGCGGGAGGGTCCAAGAGACCCAGTACTTC.

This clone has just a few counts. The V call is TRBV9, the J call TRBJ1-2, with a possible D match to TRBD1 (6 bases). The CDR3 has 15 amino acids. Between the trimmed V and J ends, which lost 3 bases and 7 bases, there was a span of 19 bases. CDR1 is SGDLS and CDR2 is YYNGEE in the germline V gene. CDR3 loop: CASSARTEGLRGYTF. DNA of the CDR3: TGTGCCAGCAGCGCCCGGACAGAAGGGCTTCGTGGCTACACCTTC.

The CDR3 bases are TGTGCCAGCAGTGAAAGTATGGGGCGGTGGGCGTACTTC. As protein: CASSESMGRWAYF. J is TRBJ2-7 and V is TRBV6-1; D is possibly TRBD1 (5 bases). This CDR3 region has 13 residues. Germline V CDR1 and CDR2: MNHNS, SASEGT. The V gene lost 2 bases and the J gene lost 12 bases, with 17 bases spanning the gap.

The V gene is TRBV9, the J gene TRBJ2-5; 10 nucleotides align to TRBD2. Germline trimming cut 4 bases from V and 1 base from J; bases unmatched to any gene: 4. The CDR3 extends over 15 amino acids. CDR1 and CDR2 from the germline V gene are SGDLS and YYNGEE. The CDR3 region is CASSTGTSVQETQYF. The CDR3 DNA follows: TGTGCCAGCAGCACGGGGACTAGCGTCCAAGAGACCCAGTACTTC.

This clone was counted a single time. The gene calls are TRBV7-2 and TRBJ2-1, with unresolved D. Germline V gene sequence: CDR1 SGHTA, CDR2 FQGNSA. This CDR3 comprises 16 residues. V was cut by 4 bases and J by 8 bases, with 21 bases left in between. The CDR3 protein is CASSSTHYPDEDEQFF. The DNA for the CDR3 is TGTGCCAGCAGCTCTACCCACTACCCGGATGAGGATGAGCAGTTCTTC.

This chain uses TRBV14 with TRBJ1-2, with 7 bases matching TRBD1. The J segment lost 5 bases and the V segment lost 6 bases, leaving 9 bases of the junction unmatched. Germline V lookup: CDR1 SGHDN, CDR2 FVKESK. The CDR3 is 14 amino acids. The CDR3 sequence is CASSQSGTEYGYTF. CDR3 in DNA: TGTGCCAGCAGTCAATCCGGGACAGAGTATGGCTACACCTTC.

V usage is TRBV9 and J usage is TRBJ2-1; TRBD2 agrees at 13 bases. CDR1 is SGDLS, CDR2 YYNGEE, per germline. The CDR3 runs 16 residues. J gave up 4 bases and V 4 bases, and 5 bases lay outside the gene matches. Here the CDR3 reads CASSLRTSGRYNEQFF. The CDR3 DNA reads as TGTGCCAGCAGCCTTCGGACTAGCGGGAGATACAATGAGCAGTTCTTC.

Here the CDR3 DNA reads TGTGCCAGCAGCTTAGGAGGGACTTCACACCCCTACGAGCAGTACTTC. This encodes CASSLGGTSHPYEQYF. The gene calls are TRBV7-9 and TRBJ2-7, with D perhaps TRBD2 (6 bases). CDR3 length: 16 residues. The germline CDR1 and CDR2 sequences are SEHNR and FQNEAQ (reference sequence). Deletions cut 1 base from V and 2 bases from J, with 15 bases between.

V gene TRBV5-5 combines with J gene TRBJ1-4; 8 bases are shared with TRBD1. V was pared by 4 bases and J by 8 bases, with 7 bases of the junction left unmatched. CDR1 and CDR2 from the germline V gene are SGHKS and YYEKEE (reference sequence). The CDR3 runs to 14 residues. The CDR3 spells CASSRGQGWEKLFF. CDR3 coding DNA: TGTGCCAGCAGCCGTGGACAGGGCTGGGAAAAACTGTTTTTT.